Given below is one TCR beta chain in context. What it binds is unknown. PCR was performed using 60 Vbeta and 13 Jbeta primers. Data came from immunoSEQ multiplex PCR; TCRdb stores just in-frame clones and leaves some out. The sample has under 200,000 clones, and its top ten clones hold about 2%. The CDR3 loop spans 15 amino acids. Looked up from germline, CDR1 is SGHDN and CDR2 is FVKESK. The germline V and J ends were trimmed by 0 bases and 2 bases, with 9 bases remaining between them. These data belong to a study of cytomegalovirus exposure and HLA in healthy donors. Study conclusions and caveats: The only immune exposure information that was available was CMV serostatus.

Sequencing used PBMCs. The source of this sequence is a young man in good health and CMV-seronegative. The chain uses TRBV14 and TRBJ2-3, with D unclear. The DNA of the CDR3 is TGTGCCAGCAGCCAAGATCTTGCGGTCACAGATACGCAGTATTTT. Protein: CASSQDLAVTDTQYF. Looking up the rest from reference TRBV14 and TRBJ2-3 gives the full variable domain: EAGVTQFPSHSVIEKGQTVTLRCDPISGHDNLYWYRRVMGKEIKFLLHFVKESKQDESGMPNNRFLAERTGGTYSTLKVQPAELEDSGVYFCASSQDLAVTDTQYFGPGTRLTVL.